This T cell receptor beta chain was recovered during a study of T cell repertoires in cytomegalovirus infection. Study summary: Both CMV infection and a matching HLA type were indicated by public TCR beta signatures.

This clonotype was seen repeatedly, ten times or more. Antigen specificity is unknown. TCRdb ran MiXCR on the reads and lists one entry per CDR3 protein. The table has approximately 1,000,000 distinct CDR3 sequences, 25% to 40% seen once. CDR1 is SGHVS and CDR2 is FQNEAQ in the germline V gene. Trimming cost V 5 bases and J 4 bases; bases outside gene matches: 5. The CDR3 extends over 15 amino acids. Whole-study results and caveats: Dominant in the ex vivo response were TCR beta clonotypes restricted by HLA-C and specific for CMV.

The TCR originated in a human donor in good health (CMV status not recorded). Some clones in this sample may be carry-over from other donors' samples. The chain uses TRBV7-8 and TRBJ1-2; TRBD1 matches 12 bases. The sample was cultured CD8+ T cells from PBMCs, taken from culture after CMV antigen stimulation. CDR3 amino acids: CASSPGQGAGYGYTF. The DNA of the CDR3 is TGTGCCAGCAGCCCGGGACAGGGGGCAGGCTATGGCTACACCTTC.